One sample yielded the 25 T cell receptor beta chains listed below, sequenced in a study of cytomegalovirus exposure and HLA in healthy donors. Researchers ran the PCR with 60 Vbeta and 13 Jbeta primers. Sequencing used immunoSEQ multiplex PCR; TCRdb keeps in-frame clones, though not all of them. The sample lists about 180,000 clones, over 70% seen once, with around 5.7% in the top ten. The sample taken for sequencing was PBMCs. Receptors originate from a man aged 35 to 55 in good health and CMV-seronegative.

Only a few counts were recorded for this clone. This sequence joins TRBV7-2 and TRBJ2-7; D possibly corresponds to TRBD1 (5 bases). Trimming shortened V by 7 bases and J by 3 bases, and 16 bases separated the two germline ends. The length of the CDR3 is 14 residues. Germline values: CDR1 SGHTA, CDR2 FQGNSA. The CDR3 DNA follows: TGTGCCAGCAACCCCTGGGGCAGTATCTACGAGCAGTACTTC. Its protein is CASNPWGSIYEQYF.

The CDR3 is CASSPEQIMNTEAFF. The CDR3 region has the DNA TGTGCCAGCAGCCCGGAACAGATAATGAACACTGAAGCTTTCTTT. The chain carries TRBV5-4 and TRBJ1-1; D ambiguous. Germline-derived CDR1 and CDR2 are SGHNT and YYREEE (reference sequence). The V and J ends lost 4 bases and 0 bases respectively, with 13 bases between them. The CDR3 has 15 residues.

For the CDR3, the DNA is TGTGCCAGCAGCCCTAGCCTGGACAGGTTCTACGAGCAGTACTTC. This codes for CASSPSLDRFYEQYF. The chain has TRBV7-2 and TRBJ2-7; 7 bases agree with TRBD1. The CDR3 totals 15 residues. The germline gives CDR1 SGHTA, CDR2 FQGNSA. The V segment lost 5 bases and the J segment 3 bases; nucleotides outside the gene matches: 10.

The chain links TRBV7-9 to TRBJ1-1, with 9 positions matching TRBD1. Germline V gene sequence: CDR1 SEHNR, CDR2 FQNEAQ (reference sequence). CDR3 length: 14 amino acids. The V and J ends lost 7 bases and 6 bases, in that order; junction bases with no gene match: 9. The CDR3 reads CASTPSQGASEAFF. The CDR3 DNA follows: TGTGCCAGCACCCCGTCACAGGGGGCCTCTGAAGCTTTCTTT. Based on the CDR3 plus reference TRBV7-9 and TRBJ1-1, the full variable domain is DTGVSQNPRHKITKRGQNVTFRCDPISEHNRLYWYRQTLGQGPEFLTYFQNEAQLEKSRLLSDRFSAERPKGSFSTLEIQRTEQGDSAMYLCASTPSQGASEAFFGQGTRLTVV.

This chain connects TRBV7-2 to TRBJ2-7; TRBD2 might be the D (7 bases). In germline, CDR1 is SGHTA, CDR2 FQGNSA. V lost 7 bases and J lost 4, with 20 bases in between. The CDR3 contains 15 residues. As DNA, the CDR3 is TGTGCCAGCACTTTTGGGAGGGGGGAGGGTTACGAGCAGTACTTC. Amino acids: CASTFGRGEGYEQYF. Drawing the rest from reference TRBV7-2 and TRBJ2-7, the complete variable domain is GAGVSQSPSNKVTEKGKDVELRCDPISGHTALYWYRQSLGQGLEFLIYFQGNSAPDKSGLPSDRFSAERTGGSVSTLTIQRTQQEDSAVYLCASTFGRGEGYEQYFGPGTRLTVT.

The gene calls are TRBV10-3 and TRBJ1-1; D may be TRBD1 (6 bases). Germline CDR1 ENHRY, CDR2 SYGVKD. This CDR3 spans 15 amino acids. With 6 bases removed from V and 0 bases from J, the gap between germline ends came to 14 bases. The CDR3 DNA follows: TGTGCCATCAGCGGTACGGGACAAATGAACACTGAAGCTTTCTTT. Its translation is CAISGTGQMNTEAFF.

The chain joins TRBV19 to TRBJ1-3, with D possibly matching TRBD1 (6 bases). Germline CDR1 and CDR2: LNHDA and SQIVND (reference sequence). The V end lost 10 bases, the J end lost 4 bases, and 11 bases lay between the germline ends. This CDR3 spans 12 amino acids. CDR3 in amino acids: CAKRTAGNTIYF. As DNA, the CDR3 is TGTGCCAAAAGGACAGCAGGAAACACCATATATTTT.

J is TRBJ2-7 and V is TRBV4-3; D perhaps matches TRBD2 (5 bases). This CDR3 is built from 15 residues. Germline lookup yields CDR1 LGHNA and CDR2 YSLEER. The V end lost 0 bases, the J end lost 2 bases, and 11 bases lay between the germline ends. The CDR3 coding sequence is TGCGCCAGCAGCCAAGATGAGGGTATGGCCTACGAGCAGTACTTC. Its protein is CASSQDEGMAYEQYF.

Here the CDR3 reads CASSQSRVAGSYEQYF. CDR3 bases: TGTGCCAGCAGCCAATCCCGTGTCGCGGGATCCTACGAGCAGTACTTC. The rearrangement links TRBV7-8 to TRBJ2-7, with D maybe TRBD2 (6 bases). Germline values: CDR1 SGHVS, CDR2 FQNEAQ. Trimming shortened V by 5 bases and J by 1 base, and 18 bases separated the two germline ends. This CDR3 has 16 amino acids.

This chain joins TRBV5-1 and TRBJ2-3, with 10 bases lining up with TRBD1. The length of the CDR3 is 15 residues. The germline V gene has CDR1 SGHRS and CDR2 YFSETQ. Trimming took 4 bases from V and 2 from J; bases not matched to a gene: 4. CDR3 region: CASSPRQGATDTQYF. The CDR3 nucleotides are TGCGCCAGCAGCCCGAGACAGGGGGCCACAGATACGCAGTATTTT. Filled out from reference TRBV5-1 and TRBJ2-3, the complete variable domain reads KAGVTQTPRYLIKTRGQQVTLSCSPISGHRSVSWYQQTPGQGLQFLFEYFSETQRNKGNFPGRFSGRQFSNSRSEMNVSTLELGDSALYLCASSPRQGATDTQYFGPGTRLTVL.

DNA of the CDR3: TGTGCCAGCAGCTATTTCTTAGGCGGGGTGGAACGCGGCTACACCTTC. Translated, it gives CASSYFLGGVERGYTF. The rearrangement uses TRBV14 and TRBJ1-2, with D unclear. Trimming shortened V by 5 bases and J by 8 bases, and 24 bases separated the two germline ends. Germline CDR1 reads SGHDN; CDR2 reads FVKESK. CDR3 length: 16 amino acids.

This chain links TRBV7-9 with TRBJ2-1, with 12 bases fitting TRBD2. V shed 4 bases and J 3 bases; nucleotides not matched to a gene: 7. Looked up from germline, CDR1 is SEHNR and CDR2 is FQNEAQ (reference sequence). The CDR3 length is 17 residues. The DNA of the CDR3 is TGTGCCAGCAGCTCTGGACTAGCGGGATTGATCTACAATGAGCAGTTCTTC. This encodes CASSSGLAGLIYNEQFF.

The CDR3 DNA is TGTGCCAGTAGTCCGGGGAGGCGGGGAGTGGACACAGATACGCAGTATTTT. Amino acid sequence: CASSPGRRGVDTDTQYF. V and J are TRBV19 and TRBJ2-3; perhaps TRBD2 as D (6 bases). Germline values: CDR1 LNHDA, CDR2 SQIVND (reference sequence). The CDR3 is 17 amino acids. The V end was cut by 5 bases, the J end by 2 bases, with 20 bases between.

The genes are TRBV4-3 and TRBJ2-3; D gene ambiguous. This CDR3 spans 13 amino acids. Germline V gene lookup returns CDR1 LGHNA and CDR2 YSLEER. V lost 0 bases and J 6 bases, leaving 7 bases between the germline ends. Here the CDR3 DNA reads TGCGCCAGCAGCCAAGAAGCGAGGGATACGCAGTATTTT. Translated: CASSQEARDTQYF.

The chain recombines TRBV2 with TRBJ2-1; D perhaps matches TRBD1 (5 bases). The CDR3 loop spans 11 amino acids. Germline CDR1 is SNHLY and CDR2 is FYNNEI. Trimming removed 10 bases from V and 4 bases from J, with 8 bases in between. For the CDR3, the DNA is TGTGCCACCGGACAATACAATGAGCAGTTCTTC. Translating it yields CATGQYNEQFF.

V usage is TRBV5-6 and J usage is TRBJ2-3; maybe TRBD1 (6 bases). The CDR3 loop spans 19 amino acids. V lost 4 bases to trimming and J lost 0 bases, with 24 bases between them. Germline CDR1 and CDR2: SGHDT and YYEEEE. For the CDR3, the DNA is TGTGCCAGCAGCCAAACCGGGACACAGGATTGGACTAGCACAGATACGCAGTATTTT. It encodes CASSQTGTQDWTSTDTQYF.

This rearrangement joins TRBV19 to TRBJ2-3, with 8 bases matching TRBD2. J was trimmed by 4 bases and V by 3 bases; bases with no gene match: 3. The CDR3 is 14 amino acids. CDR1 LNHDA and CDR2 SQIVND come from the germline V gene (reference sequence). The DNA for the CDR3 is TGTGCCAGTAGTATCCCCGGGGGGGCAGATACGCAGTATTTT. Its translation is CASSIPGGADTQYF.

This chain joins TRBV2 and TRBJ1-6; D not resolved. CDR3 size: 12 residues. V was trimmed by 2 bases and J by 9 bases, leaving 5 bases between them. CDR1 and CDR2 from the germline V gene are SNHLY and FYNNEI. CDR3 sequence (DNA): TGTGCCAGCAGTGAAACTTCTTCACCCCTCCACTTT. Protein product: CASSETSSPLHF.

This clone was counted a single time. The chain employs TRBV6-1 and TRBJ2-3; tentative D call: TRBD1 (5 bases). CDR3 length: 14 amino acids. Germline CDR1 and CDR2: MNHNS and SASEGT. Trimming pared 3 bases from V and 7 bases from J, leaving 14 bases between. The CDR3 protein is CASSDRTGRNTQYF. In DNA form, the CDR3 reads TGTGCCAGCAGTGATCGAACAGGTCGAAATACGCAGTATTTT.

The chain couples TRBV29-1 to TRBJ2-7; 9 positions match TRBD1. V trimming: 2 bases; J trimming: 3 bases; junction bases outside the gene matches: 2. The germline gives CDR1 SQVTM, CDR2 ANQGSEA. The CDR3 runs 13 residues. Here the CDR3 reads CSVELGQGYEQYF. The CDR3 bases are TGCAGCGTTGAATTGGGACAGGGCTACGAGCAGTACTTC.

A note on this clone: An end of the junction does not agree with germline; a read error may underlie this. The CDR3 DNA reads as TGTGTCAGCAGCAGGGACAGGGGTTCGTACGAGCAGTACTTC. This sequence encodes CVSSRDRGSYEQYF. The V gene is TRBV7-7, the J gene TRBJ2-7; 10 bases align to TRBD1. The CDR3 covers 14 residues. Germline CDR1 and CDR2: SSHAT and FNYEAQ (reference sequence).

V gene TRBV4-3 combines with J gene TRBJ1-4; 12 nucleotides align to TRBD1. The germline V gene encodes CDR1 LGHNA and CDR2 YSLEER. The CDR3 runs to 15 residues. Germline trimming cut 5 bases from V and 8 bases from J; bases unmatched to any gene: 6. In nucleotides, the CDR3 is TGCGCCAGCAGCAAGGGACAGGGGGCTCTGGAAAAACTGTTTTTT. Translation: CASSKGQGALEKLFF.

V usage is TRBV10-3 and J usage is TRBJ1-1; 10 bases line up with TRBD1. Germline values: CDR1 ENHRY, CDR2 SYGVKD. V trimming: 2 bases; J trimming: 4 bases; junction bases outside the gene matches: 10. The CDR3 contains 17 residues. DNA of the CDR3: TGTGCCATCAGTGAGCCCCGACAGGGGGCGCCGGGCACTGAAGCTTTCTTT. The encoded protein is CAISEPRQGAPGTEAFF.

This clone was recorded only once. The chain employs TRBV15 and TRBJ2-7, with 12 bases matching TRBD1. The V segment lost 7 bases and the J segment 7 bases; nucleotides outside the gene matches: 8. Germline V gene data show CDR1 as LNHNV and CDR2 as YYDKDF (reference sequence). There are 14 residues in the CDR3. The CDR3 spells CATIAGQGAREQYF. CDR3 nucleotide sequence: TGTGCCACCATTGCGGGACAGGGGGCAAGAGAGCAGTACTTC.

The sample holds a few counts of this clone. V is TRBV7-2 and J is TRBJ1-4; D may be TRBD1 (6 bases). Per the germline V gene, CDR1 is SGHTA and CDR2 is FQGNSA. The V and J ends lost 2 bases and 4 bases respectively, with 8 bases between them. There are 14 residues in the CDR3. For the CDR3, the DNA is TGTGCCAGCAGCTTAAGGGGGAATAATGAAAAACTGTTTTTT. The encoded protein is CASSLRGNNEKLFF.